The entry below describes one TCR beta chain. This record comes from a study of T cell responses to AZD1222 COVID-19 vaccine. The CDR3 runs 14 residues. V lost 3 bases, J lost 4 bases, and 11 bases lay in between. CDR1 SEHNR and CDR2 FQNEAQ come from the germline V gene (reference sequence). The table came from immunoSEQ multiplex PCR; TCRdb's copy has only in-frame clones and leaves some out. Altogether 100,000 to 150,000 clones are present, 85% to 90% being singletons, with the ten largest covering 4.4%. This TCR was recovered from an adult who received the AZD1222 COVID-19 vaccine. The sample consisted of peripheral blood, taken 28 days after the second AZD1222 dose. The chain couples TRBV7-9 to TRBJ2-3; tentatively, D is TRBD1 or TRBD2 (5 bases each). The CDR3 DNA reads TGTGCCAGCAGCTTTTCTGGGGGAGCAGATACGCAGTATTTT. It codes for CASSFSGGADTQYF.